What follows is one TCR beta chain and its context. The antigen remains undetermined. The CDR3 runs 13 residues. V was shortened by 2 bases and J by 3 bases, with 5 bases between the two germline ends. Per germline, CDR1 SGHTA and CDR2 FQGTGA. The repertoire was sequenced with immunoSEQ multiplex PCR; TCRdb's copy has only in-frame clones and lacks some. The table includes 9,300 or so clones, roughly 67% detected once. The sample belongs to a study of OX40 agonist ivuxolimab in advanced cancers. The study, taken as a whole, reports: At 0.1 to 3.0 mg/kg and by week 6, clonal expansion occurred in CD4+ and CD8+ blood T cells.

Patients were ineligible given autoimmune disease history or systemic immunosuppression. This TCR came from an adult with an advanced solid tumor such as melanoma, head and neck, liver or kidney cancer. The source was CD4+ or CD8+ T cells sorted from blood, collected in a trial of the OX40 agonist ivuxolimab. The gene calls are TRBV7-3 and TRBJ1-5; D is ambiguous. The CDR3 DNA reads as TGTGCCAGCAGCTTATACCCCAATCAGCCCCAGCATTTT. The encoded protein is CASSLYPNQPQHF.